This entry describes one TCR beta chain. The CDR3 runs 20 residues. Trimming at V came to 2 bases and at J to 0 bases, leaving 10 bases not matched to a gene. Germline V lookup: CDR1 MNHEY, CDR2 SVGEGT. These data belong to a study of blood T cells in healthy people across ages. Then a second PCR, running roughly 7 to 11 cycles, was carried out with a sample-barcoded 5' primer and a J-beta primer mix. TCRdb analysed the 5' RACE reads with MiXCR anew, one entry per CDR3 protein. The sample lists about 720,000 distinct CDR3 sequences; 20% to 25% were seen once. The study drew donors from healthy Caucasian individuals in Russia aged about 6 to 90.

Sequenced material: blood. The chain has TRBV6-2 or TRBV6-3 and TRBJ2-1, with 13 bases fitting TRBD2. This clonotype was sampled from a man between 65 and 80 years old in good health. CDR3 residues: CASSYPGTSGVLSSYNEQFF. In DNA form, the CDR3 reads TGTGCCAGCAGTTACCCCGGGACTAGCGGGGTTTTGAGCTCCTACAATGAGCAGTTCTTC.